The sequence of this T cell receptor beta chain was determined in a study of blood T cell repertoires in COVID-19. This CDR3 has 13 amino acids. V lost 0 bases, J lost 8 bases, and 7 bases lay in between. Germline loops: CDR1 ENHRY, CDR2 SYGVKD. This clone turned up a few times. Assay: immunoSEQ multiplex PCR; the TCRdb copy retains only in-frame clones and omits some. Among about 250,000 clones, about 80% were seen once, and the ten largest hold about 3.5%. The material sequenced was peripheral blood. This TCR was recovered from an elderly woman with acute or convalescent COVID-19. V usage is TRBV10-3 and J usage is TRBJ1-4, with D unresolved. CDR3 DNA: TGTGCCATCAGTGAGTCCCGGGAGGAAAAACTGTTTTTT. Protein product: CAISESREEKLFF.